The rows below give T cell receptor beta chains drawn from one sample of a study of shared clonotypes between healthy human individuals. The repertoire was sequenced with immunoSEQ multiplex PCR; TCRdb's copy has only in-frame clones and lacks some. The table records around 1.9 million clones, 93% of them present only once. What was sequenced was naive CD8+ T cells from PBMCs. These TCRs come from a man younger than 35 in good health. Some clones in this sample may be carry-over from other donors' samples. CDR3s include the opening cysteine and the closing phenylalanine or tryptophan. Each record gives: clone size, D gene, V gene, J gene, CDR3 protein, CDR3 DNA. The D gene is left open where the match is weak. Size is stated for part of the rows, as once, few or many counts, or as a class when the clone is expanded.

clone size: once; D gene: -; V gene: TRBV20-1; J gene: TRBJ1-1; CDR3 protein: CSARYGDEAFF; CDR3 DNA: TGCAGTGCTAGGTATGGGGATGAAGCTTTCTTT
clone size: once; D gene: -; V gene: TRBV28; J gene: TRBJ2-7; CDR3 protein: CASSLQGWGYEQYF; CDR3 DNA: TGTGCCAGCAGTTTACAGGGATGGGGTTACGAGCAGTACTTC
clone size: -; D gene: TRBD2; V gene: TRBV29-1; J gene: TRBJ2-5; CDR3 protein: CSGLGGRAGETQYF; CDR3 DNA: TGCAGTGGGCTTGGCGGGAGGGCCGGGGAGACCCAGTACTTC
clone size: -; D gene: TRBD1; V gene: TRBV29-1; J gene: TRBJ1-2; CDR3 protein: CSVAGGNYGYTF; CDR3 DNA: TGCAGCGTCGCAGGGGGCAACTATGGCTACACCTTC
clone size: -; D gene: -; V gene: TRBV4-2; J gene: TRBJ2-2; CDR3 protein: CASSQRNTGELFF; CDR3 DNA: TGTGCCAGCAGCCAGAGAAATACCGGGGAGCTGTTTTTT
clone size: -; D gene: -; V gene: TRBV6-1; J gene: TRBJ2-3; CDR3 protein: CAGVIRGTQYF; CDR3 DNA: TGTGCCGGGGTGATCCGAGGTACGCAGTATTTT
clone size: -; D gene: -; V gene: TRBV14; J gene: TRBJ1-2; CDR3 protein: CASSPPEGTGYGYTF; CDR3 DNA: TGTGCCAGCAGCCCCCCTGAGGGAACCGGCTATGGCTACACCTTC
clone size: -; D gene: -; V gene: TRBV5-8; J gene: TRBJ1-2; CDR3 protein: CASSRPPIWGTSGYTF; CDR3 DNA: TGTGCCAGCAGCCGACCCCCAATTTGGGGCACCTCTGGCTACACCTTC
clone size: -; D gene: -; V gene: TRBV2; J gene: TRBJ1-1; CDR3 protein: CASSEALMMNTEAFF; CDR3 DNA: TGTGCCAGCAGTGAAGCGCTAATGATGAACACTGAAGCTTTCTTT
clone size: -; D gene: -; V gene: TRBV10-1; J gene: TRBJ2-3; CDR3 protein: CASNLGGGDTQYF; CDR3 DNA: TGCGCCAGCAATCTAGGGGGTGGGGATACGCAGTATTTT
clone size: -; D gene: TRBD1; V gene: TRBV9; J gene: TRBJ1-5; CDR3 protein: CASSKGQGAYSNQPQHF; CDR3 DNA: TGTGCCAGCAGTAAAGGACAGGGGGCTTATAGCAATCAGCCCCAGCATTTT
clone size: -; D gene: -; V gene: TRBV6-5; J gene: TRBJ1-5; CDR3 protein: CASSQSVGSRGPQHF; CDR3 DNA: TGTGCCAGCAGCCAAAGCGTGGGGTCCCGAGGGCCCCAGCATTTT
clone size: -; D gene: TRBD2; V gene: TRBV2; J gene: TRBJ2-7; CDR3 protein: CASSPTWTSGRPEQYF; CDR3 DNA: TGTGCCAGCAGTCCCACCTGGACTAGCGGGAGACCCGAGCAGTACTTC
clone size: -; D gene: TRBD2; V gene: TRBV5-1; J gene: TRBJ2-1; CDR3 protein: CASSLRGEAGGYNEQFF; CDR3 DNA: TGCGCCAGCAGCTTGCGGGGGGAAGCGGGAGGGTACAATGAGCAGTTCTTC
clone size: -; D gene: -; V gene: TRBV6-5; J gene: TRBJ2-7; CDR3 protein: CASSYSNVFDEQYF; CDR3 DNA: TGTGCCAGCAGTTACTCGAACGTTTTCGACGAGCAGTACTTC
clone size: -; D gene: -; V gene: TRBV7-8; J gene: TRBJ2-3; CDR3 protein: CASSSTGDFMRHTQYF; CDR3 DNA: TGTGCCAGCAGCTCAACCGGGGACTTCATGCGGCATACGCAGTATTTT
clone size: once; D gene: -; V gene: TRBV27; J gene: TRBJ1-2; CDR3 protein: CASSFVPADGYTF; CDR3 DNA: TGTGCCAGCAGTTTCGTCCCCGCTGATGGCTACACCTTC
clone size: -; D gene: -; V gene: TRBV27; J gene: TRBJ1-2; CDR3 protein: CASSSRQSLTLNYGYTF; CDR3 DNA: TGTGCCAGCAGTAGCCGACAGTCCCTCACTTTAAACTATGGCTACACCTTC
clone size: -; D gene: TRBD2; V gene: TRBV4-1; J gene: TRBJ2-1; CDR3 protein: CASSRPGLAGNEQFF; CDR3 DNA: TGCGCCAGCAGCCGACCGGGACTAGCGGGCAATGAGCAGTTCTTC
clone size: -; D gene: -; V gene: TRBV6-1; J gene: TRBJ2-7; CDR3 protein: CASRETGSYEQYF; CDR3 DNA: TGTGCCAGCAGAGAAACAGGGTCCTACGAGCAGTACTTC
clone size: -; D gene: -; V gene: TRBV27; J gene: TRBJ2-3; CDR3 protein: CASSLDYYNSWSDTQYF; CDR3 DNA: TGTGCCAGCAGTTTGGACTACTACAATTCTTGGTCAGATACGCAGTATTTT
clone size: -; D gene: -; V gene: TRBV11-2; J gene: TRBJ2-2; CDR3 protein: CASSYSPTGELFF; CDR3 DNA: TGTGCCAGCAGCTATAGCCCCACCGGGGAGCTGTTTTTT
clone size: -; D gene: -; V gene: TRBV19; J gene: TRBJ2-5; CDR3 protein: CASSFWGKTQYF; CDR3 DNA: TGTGCCAGTAGTTTCTGGGGTAAGACCCAGTACTTC
clone size: -; D gene: -; V gene: TRBV27; J gene: TRBJ2-6; CDR3 protein: CASSLVGVGANVLTF; CDR3 DNA: TGTGCCAGCAGTTTAGTGGGGGTCGGGGCCAACGTCCTGACTTTC
clone size: -; D gene: TRBD1; V gene: TRBV9; J gene: TRBJ2-7; CDR3 protein: CASSVGAGQGYEQYF; CDR3 DNA: TGTGCCAGCAGCGTAGGGGCGGGACAGGGCTACGAGCAGTACTTC
clone size: -; D gene: -; V gene: TRBV19; J gene: TRBJ1-5; CDR3 protein: CASTGWGGGNQPQHF; CDR3 DNA: TGTGCCAGTACCGGGTGGGGAGGCGGCAATCAGCCCCAGCATTTT
clone size: -; D gene: TRBD2; V gene: TRBV27; J gene: TRBJ2-7; CDR3 protein: CASSLYGVTSGIYEQYF; CDR3 DNA: TGTGCCAGCAGTTTGTACGGCGTGACTAGCGGAATCTACGAGCAGTACTTC
clone size: -; D gene: TRBD2; V gene: TRBV6-5; J gene: TRBJ2-3; CDR3 protein: CASSYSVAGSTDTQYF; CDR3 DNA: TGTGCCAGCAGTTACTCGGTAGCGGGGTCCACAGATACGCAGTATTTT
clone size: -; D gene: -; V gene: TRBV7-6; J gene: TRBJ2-7; CDR3 protein: CASSQFSDEQYF; CDR3 DNA: TGTGCCAGCAGCCAGTTCTCGGACGAGCAGTACTTC
clone size: once; D gene: -; V gene: TRBV10-3; J gene: TRBJ1-2; CDR3 protein: CAISDLEVKGNGYTF; CDR3 DNA: TGTGCCATCAGTGACTTGGAGGTCAAGGGCAACGGCTACACCTTC
clone size: -; D gene: -; V gene: TRBV27; J gene: TRBJ1-2; CDR3 protein: CASSLSRGAGIQGYTF; CDR3 DNA: TGTGCCAGCAGTTTATCGAGGGGGGCCGGGATCCAAGGCTACACCTTC
clone size: -; D gene: -; V gene: TRBV7-9; J gene: TRBJ2-2; CDR3 protein: CASSLSAANTGELFF; CDR3 DNA: TGTGCCAGCAGCTTATCAGCCGCGAACACCGGGGAGCTGTTTTTT
clone size: -; D gene: -; V gene: TRBV1; J gene: TRBJ2-5; CDR3 protein: CTSSPQGGQGWETQYF; CDR3 DNA: TGCACCAGCAGCCCCCAAGGGGGACAGGGGTGGGAGACCCAGTACTTC
clone size: -; D gene: -; V gene: TRBV10-3; J gene: TRBJ1-5; CDR3 protein: CAISDSWDGPLNQPQHF; CDR3 DNA: TGTGCCATCAGTGATAGTTGGGACGGACCACTCAATCAGCCCCAGCATTTT
clone size: once; D gene: TRBD1; V gene: TRBV29-1; J gene: TRBJ2-1; CDR3 protein: CSVEHHGTAIYNEQFF; CDR3 DNA: TGCAGCGTTGAACATCACGGGACAGCGATATACAATGAGCAGTTCTTC
clone size: -; D gene: -; V gene: TRBV2; J gene: TRBJ2-7; CDR3 protein: CASSGTLTYEQYF; CDR3 DNA: TGTGCCAGCAGTGGGACTTTAACCTACGAGCAGTACTTC
clone size: -; D gene: -; V gene: TRBV28; J gene: TRBJ1-2; CDR3 protein: CASSFFGQPNYGYTF; CDR3 DNA: TGTGCCAGCAGTTTTTTCGGACAGCCTAACTATGGCTACACCTTC
clone size: -; D gene: TRBD2; V gene: TRBV7-9; J gene: TRBJ2-7; CDR3 protein: CASSPGTSELPEQYF; CDR3 DNA: TGTGCCAGCAGCCCCGGGACTAGCGAGCTACCAGAGCAGTACTTC
clone size: -; D gene: -; V gene: TRBV19; J gene: TRBJ2-2; CDR3 protein: CASSMWKNTGELFF; CDR3 DNA: TGTGCCAGTAGTATGTGGAAGAACACCGGGGAGCTGTTTTTT
clone size: -; D gene: -; V gene: TRBV11-2; J gene: TRBJ2-7; CDR3 protein: CASSLWGRGHEQYF; CDR3 DNA: TGTGCCAGCAGCTTATGGGGCAGGGGCCACGAGCAGTACTTC
clone size: -; D gene: -; V gene: TRBV21-1; J gene: TRBJ2-7; CDR3 protein: CASSTRVCSYEQYF; CDR3 DNA: TGTGCCAGCAGCACCCGCGTCTGCTCCTACGAGCAGTACTTC
clone size: -; D gene: TRBD1; V gene: TRBV4-2; J gene: TRBJ2-7; CDR3 protein: CASSKSSLDRDYEQYF; CDR3 DNA: TGTGCCAGCAGCAAAAGCTCACTCGACAGGGACTACGAGCAGTACTTC
clone size: -; D gene: TRBD2; V gene: TRBV4-3; J gene: TRBJ2-7; CDR3 protein: CASSQDFRGGDEQYF; CDR3 DNA: TGCGCCAGCAGCCAAGATTTTAGGGGAGGGGACGAGCAGTACTTC
clone size: -; D gene: -; V gene: TRBV28; J gene: TRBJ2-7; CDR3 protein: CASSFQGDYEQYF; CDR3 DNA: TGTGCCAGCAGTTTCCAGGGAGACTACGAGCAGTACTTC